This passage covers 18 T cell receptor beta chains from one sample sequenced in a study of control samples from healthy donors and cancer patients. Measured with immunoSEQ multiplex PCR; TCRdb has only the in-frame clones, and not every one. This table has tens of thousands of clones, about 92% appearing once. The source material was PBMCs. These receptor sequences come from a man between 40 and 49 years old with colorectal cancer.

CDR3 residues: CASSPPGAGTAGELFF. CDR3 coding DNA: TGTGCCAGCAGCCCTCCAGGGGCGGGGACGGCCGGGGAGCTGTTTTTT. This chain uses TRBV4-2 with TRBJ2-2, with D perhaps being TRBD1 or TRBD2 (6 bases each). V was pared by 4 bases and J by 6 bases, with 18 bases between. CDR3 size: 16 residues. Germline CDR1 reads LGHNA; CDR2 reads YNFKEQ.

V is TRBV6-2 or TRBV6-3 and J is TRBJ1-2; D remains ambiguous. Deletions cut 2 bases from V and 7 bases from J, with 11 bases between. The CDR3 is made up of 13 amino acids. Germline V CDR1 and CDR2: MNHEY, SVGEGT. CDR3 protein: CASSYDDLGGYTF. DNA for the CDR3: TGTGCCAGCAGTTACGACGACCTAGGTGGCTACACCTTC.

The V gene is TRBV23-1, the J gene TRBJ1-1; tentatively, D is TRBD1 (5 bases). TRBV23-1 is noted as an ORF with a role that remains uncertain. V shed 4 bases and J shed 2 bases, with 20 bases lying between them. The CDR3 extends over 17 amino acids. CDR3 coding DNA: TGCGCCAGCAGTCGCGTCGGGGGGTTATGGGGAAACACTGAAGCTTTCTTT. It specifies CASSRVGGLWGNTEAFF.

The chain combines TRBV9 with TRBJ2-3; 11 nucleotides line up with TRBD2. The germline V gene encodes CDR1 SGDLS and CDR2 YYNGEE. The V gene end was trimmed by 0 bases and the J gene end by 7 bases; junction bases not matched to a gene: 13. This CDR3 spans 18 amino acids. The CDR3 nucleotides read TGTGCCAGCAGCGTAGCACCGGGGGCTAGCGGGGGGTTTTATACGCAGTATTTT. It yields the protein CASSVAPGASGGFYTQYF.

This chain joins TRBV30 and TRBJ1-6, with 9 bases aligning to TRBD1. Germline CDR1 and CDR2: GTSNPN and SVGIG (reference sequence). The CDR3 length is 15 residues. Trimming at V came to 4 bases and at J to 9 bases, leaving 10 bases not matched to a gene. The CDR3 spells CAWTPGGTGTSPLHF. DNA for the CDR3: TGTGCCTGGACCCCGGGCGGGACAGGGACTTCACCCCTCCACTTT.

The chain couples TRBV6-6 to TRBJ2-3, with 8 bases aligning to TRBD2. The V and J ends lost 8 bases and 3 bases, in that order; junction bases with no gene match: 7. The CDR3 consists of 14 residues. The germline CDR1 and CDR2 sequences are MNHNY and SVGAGI (reference sequence). The CDR3 reads CASREGGGTDTQYF. CDR3 coding DNA: TGTGCCAGCCGGGAGGGCGGGGGAACAGATACGCAGTATTTT.

The chain carries TRBV29-1 and TRBJ1-1; no reliable D call. Germline CDR1 and CDR2: SQVTM and ANQGSEA. Trimming removed 3 bases from V and 7 bases from J, with 6 bases in between. The CDR3 is made up of 10 amino acids. CDR3 bases: TGCAGCGTTGATCGGGTTGAAGCTTTCTTT. Protein sequence: CSVDRVEAFF.

The chain employs TRBV3-1 (or the pseudogene TRBV3-2) and TRBJ2-2; no reliable D call. CDR3 size: 16 residues. The V gene lost 0 bases and the J gene lost 4 bases, with 12 bases spanning the gap. Germline V CDR1 and CDR2: LGHDT, YNNKEL (reference sequence). This chain's CDR3 is CASSQDMAAITGELFF. The CDR3 bases are TGTGCCAGCAGCCAAGATATGGCGGCGATCACCGGGGAGCTGTTTTTT.

The genes are TRBV7-9 and TRBJ2-7, with 11 bases identical to TRBD1. The CDR3 runs to 18 residues. The V segment lost 5 bases and the J segment 3 bases; nucleotides outside the gene matches: 15. Per the germline V gene, CDR1 is SEHNR and CDR2 is FQNEAQ (reference sequence). The CDR3 nucleotides are TGTGCCAGCAGCCTGATTGACTACCCGGGACAGGGGGACTACGAGCAGTACTTC. Encoded protein: CASSLIDYPGQGDYEQYF.

This clone was observed a few times. The chain couples TRBV7-9 to TRBJ2-1; the D is unclear. The CDR3 extends over 14 amino acids. V was clipped by 1 base and J by 0 bases, with 4 bases between them. Germline CDR1 reads SEHNR; CDR2 reads FQNEAQ (reference sequence). In DNA form, the CDR3 reads TGTGCCAGCAGCTTAGGTACCTCCTACAATGAGCAGTTCTTC. Its protein product is CASSLGTSYNEQFF.

The CDR3 spells CASSAGEGHSTDTQYF. The CDR3 nucleotides read TGTGCCAGCAGCGCGGGGGAGGGGCATAGCACAGATACGCAGTATTTT. This rearrangement joins TRBV11-3 to TRBJ2-3; TRBD2 aligns across 7 bases. Germline CDR1 SGHNT, CDR2 YENEEA. V shed 5 bases and J 0 bases; nucleotides not matched to a gene: 8. The CDR3 consists of 16 residues.

V usage is TRBV19 and J usage is TRBJ2-3; D gene unclear. The germline V gene has CDR1 LNHDA and CDR2 SQIVND (reference sequence). The CDR3 is 15 residues long. Trimming left V 5 bases short and J 4 bases short, with 16 bases between. CDR3 in amino acids: CASSQVGQSPDTQYF. The CDR3 DNA follows: TGTGCCAGTAGTCAGGTTGGTCAGTCGCCAGATACGCAGTATTTT. Using reference TRBV19 and TRBJ2-3 for the parts outside the CDR3, the full variable domain is DGGITQSPKYLFRKEGQNVTLSCEQNLNHDAMYWYRQDPGQGLRLIYYSQIVNDFQKGDIAEGYSVSREKKESFPLTVTSAQKNPTAFYLCASSQVGQSPDTQYFGPGTRLTVL.

The V call is TRBV3-1 (or the pseudogene TRBV3-2), the J call TRBJ2-3; a possible D gene is TRBD2 (6 bases). This CDR3 is 16 amino acids long. CDR1 and CDR2 (germline): LGHDT, YNNKEL (reference sequence). Trimming stripped 3 bases from V and 0 bases from J, with 13 bases between. Here the CDR3 reads CASSHRRGSSTDTQYF. CDR3 in DNA: TGTGCCAGCAGCCACCGGAGGGGCTCCAGCACAGATACGCAGTATTTT.

This clone appeared a single time. This chain connects TRBV5-4 to TRBJ2-6, with D tentatively TRBD1 (5 bases). V was pared by 4 bases and J by 0 bases, with 11 bases between. Germline V gene lookup returns CDR1 SGHNT and CDR2 YYREEE (reference sequence). CDR3 size: 16 residues. The CDR3 nucleotides read TGTGCCAGCAGCATACAGGTATACTCTGGGGCCAACGTCCTGACTTTC. It translates to CASSIQVYSGANVLTF.

This clone came up once. The J gene is TRBJ1-2, the V gene TRBV9; D remains unclear. The germline V gene has CDR1 SGDLS and CDR2 YYNGEE. V dropped 1 base and J dropped 5 bases, with 12 bases sitting between them. The CDR3 spans 14 residues. The DNA for the CDR3 is TGTGCCAGCAGCGTACCGGGGTCGGGGTATGGCTACACCTTC. It yields the protein CASSVPGSGYGYTF.

CDR3 loop: CASSPQGSDTQYF. DNA for the CDR3: TGTGCCAGCTCACCACAAGGGTCAGATACGCAGTATTTT. The chain carries TRBV18 and TRBJ2-3; D uncertain. CDR1 is KGHSH and CDR2 is LQKENI in the germline V gene. The CDR3 is made up of 13 amino acids. V lost 1 base and J lost 4, with 6 bases in between. The complete variable domain, with remaining parts taken from reference TRBV18 and TRBJ2-3, reads NAGVMQNPRHLVRRRGQEARLRCSPMKGHSHVYWYRQLPEEGLKFMVYLQKENIIDESGMPKERFSAEFPKEGPSILRIQQVVRGDSAAYFCASSPQGSDTQYFGPGTRLTVL.

The chain joins TRBV5-6 to TRBJ1-6, with D possibly matching TRBD1 (5 bases). CDR1 is SGHDT and CDR2 is YYEEEE in the germline V gene. The CDR3 covers 16 residues. The V end was cut by 0 bases, the J end by 4 bases, with 11 bases between. The CDR3 DNA is TGTGCCAGCAGCTTGGTCCAGGGTCGGTATAATTCACCCCTCCACTTT. This gives the protein CASSLVQGRYNSPLHF.

V usage is TRBV6-4 and J usage is TRBJ1-2, with 7 nucleotides matching TRBD1. Germline V lookup: CDR1 MRHNA, CDR2 SNTAGT. This CDR3 spans 15 amino acids. After removal of 0 bases from V and 4 bases from J, the junction contained 5 bases not matched to a gene. CDR3 loop: CASSDSAGGIYGYTF. CDR3 nucleotides: TGTGCCAGCAGTGACTCGGCAGGGGGGATCTATGGCTACACCTTC.